The rows below give T cell receptor beta chains drawn from one sample of a study of T cell repertoires in cytomegalovirus infection. TCRdb fed the reads into MiXCR, producing one record per CDR3 protein. This table holds 90,000 to 120,000 distinct CDR3 sequences, under 25% found once. Material for sequencing was CD8+ T cells from PBMCs. These receptors all come from a human donor in good health (CMV status not recorded). Some clones in this sample may be carry-over from other donors' samples. Each CDR3 is given with its conserved first and last residue. The D gene is left open where the match is weak. Size values are once, few and many counts, or a class for expanded clones, and some rows have none.

cdr3_aa cdr3_nt j_call clone_size d_call v_call
CASSLDSGTGGVGFYGYTF TGTGCCAGCAGCTTAGATTCCGGGACAGGGGGCGTGGGGTTCTATGGCTACACCTTC TRBJ1-2 many TRBD1 TRBV7-2
CSVGGTAATNEKLFF TGCAGCGTTGGTGGGACCGCCGCAACTAATGAAAAACTGTTTTTT TRBJ1-4 - - TRBV29-1
CASSPGQGVWYEQFF TGTGCCAGCAGCCCCGGACAGGGGGTTTGGTATGAGCAGTTCTTC TRBJ2-1 few TRBD1 TRBV28
CASSRTGIRGTGELFF TGTGCCAGCAGTCGGACAGGGATTAGGGGCACCGGGGAGCTGTTTTTT TRBJ2-2 few TRBD1 TRBV12-3/TRBV12-4
CASSATSGRTSLGSYEQYF TGTGCCAGCAGCGCGACTAGCGGGAGGACCAGTCTTGGCTCCTACGAGCAGTACTTC TRBJ2-7 - TRBD2 TRBV5-6
CASSPDPTGELFF TGTGCCAGCAGCCCTGACCCTACCGGGGAGCTGTTTTTT TRBJ2-2 many - TRBV11-2
CSASRGGINYNEQFF TGCAGTGCTAGTAGAGGGGGGATAAACTACAATGAGCAGTTCTTC TRBJ2-1 - - TRBV20-1
CASSLGQPPYNEQFF TGTGCCAGCAGCTTAGGACAGCCCCCCTACAATGAGCAGTTCTTC TRBJ2-1 many - TRBV7-6
CASSSSGQFLTDTQYF TGTGCCAGCAGCTCGTCGGGACAGTTTCTCACAGATACGCAGTATTTT TRBJ2-3 - TRBD1 TRBV7-9
CASSTGVGLNTEAFF TGTGCCAGCAGCACAGGGGTCGGACTGAACACTGAAGCTTTCTTT TRBJ1-1 many TRBD1 TRBV7-2
CASNQGQGKADTQYF TGTGCCAGCAACCAGGGACAGGGTAAAGCAGATACGCAGTATTTT TRBJ2-3 few TRBD1 TRBV2
CASSSPASRYNSPLHF TGTGCCAGCAGTTCCCCGGCGAGCCGTTATAATTCACCCCTCCACTTT TRBJ1-6 many - TRBV7-2
CASGRRDGELFF TGTGCCAGCGGCAGAAGAGACGGGGAGCTGTTTTTT TRBJ2-2 few - TRBV9
CSARARDGYNEQFF TGCAGTGCTAGAGCCCGGGACGGATACAATGAGCAGTTCTTC TRBJ2-1 - - TRBV20-1
CATSDHGGGREQFF TGTGCCACCAGTGATCACGGCGGGGGGCGGGAGCAGTTCTTC TRBJ2-1 - TRBD2 TRBV24-1
CASSPIAGAGDTYTQYF TGTGCCAGCAGCCCTATCGCCGGGGCGGGGGACACTTATACGCAGTATTTT TRBJ2-3 - - TRBV6-6
CASSLDRQQETQYF TGTGCCAGCAGCTTAGACAGGCAGCAAGAGACCCAGTACTTC TRBJ2-5 many - TRBV7-8
CASSGTGYYNEQFF TGTGCCAGCTCAGGGACAGGGTATTACAATGAGCAGTTCTTC TRBJ2-1 few TRBD1 TRBV18
CASSNPPGPHFGSNQPQHF TGTGCCAGCTCTAACCCTCCGGGACCTCACTTCGGAAGCAATCAGCCCCAGCATTTT TRBJ1-5 - - TRBV28
CASSLDRRQIGTDEQYF TGTGCCAGCAGCTTAGACCGAAGACAAATCGGGACAGACGAGCAGTACTTC TRBJ2-7 - TRBD1 TRBV11-3
CASSTGLAKNIQYF TGTGCCAGCAGTACGGGCCTAGCCAAAAACATTCAGTACTTC TRBJ2-4 few - TRBV12-3/TRBV12-4
CASAYRGNTEAFF TGTGCCAGTGCTTACAGGGGTAACACTGAAGCTTTCTTT TRBJ1-1 many TRBD1 TRBV12-3/TRBV12-4
CASSSRDRVEEQYF TGTGCCAGCAGCTCTCGGGACAGGGTCGAAGAGCAGTACTTC TRBJ2-7 few TRBD1 TRBV7-9
CASSLVGTDTQYF TGTGCCAGCAGTTTAGTGGGGACAGATACGCAGTATTTT TRBJ2-3 - - TRBV28
CASSINNSPLHF TGTGCCAGCAGCATCAATAATTCACCCCTCCACTTT TRBJ1-6 - - TRBV7-9
CASNKAGWGAKNIQYF TGTGCCAGCAACAAAGCCGGGTGGGGAGCCAAAAACATTCAGTACTTC TRBJ2-4 many - TRBV28
CATSDPPRTAQFF TGTGCCACCAGTGACCCCCCGAGAACCGCGCAGTTCTTC TRBJ2-1 many - TRBV24-1
CASGLGTGTDTQYF TGTGCTAGTGGGCTCGGGACGGGGACAGATACGCAGTATTTT TRBJ2-3 - - TRBV12-5
CASRPTSGSPPEQFF TGTGCCAGCAGGCCCACTAGCGGGAGTCCCCCTGAGCAGTTCTTC TRBJ2-1 - TRBD2 TRBV9
CASSSLMNSNTEAFF TGTGCCAGCAGCTCATTGATGAATTCGAACACTGAAGCTTTCTTT TRBJ1-1 - - TRBV7-8
CASTQAGGIQETQYF TGTGCCAGCACCCAAGCGGGAGGGATTCAAGAGACCCAGTACTTC TRBJ2-5 many TRBD2 TRBV12-3/TRBV12-4